The 9 T cell receptor beta chains in this list originate from one sample, sequenced in a study of blood T cell repertoires in COVID-19. Clones were sequenced by immunoSEQ multiplex PCR, and TCRdb holds only the in-frame ones, with some missing. Of 250,000 to 300,000 clones listed, roughly 84% were seen once; the top ten hold approximately 6.6%. Sequencing was done on a sample of PBMCs or T cells enriched from blood (not recorded which). These receptors were taken from a woman aged 45-65 years who had been exposed to COVID-19.

Concerning this clone itself: This sample includes further DNA sequences coding for the same CDR3. The chain recombines TRBV7-9 with TRBJ1-2, with a tentative D call TRBD1 (6 bases). V lost 5 bases and J 2 bases, leaving 9 bases between the germline ends. The germline V gene has CDR1 SEHNR and CDR2 FQNEAQ (reference sequence). The CDR3 is 13 residues long. This CDR3 reads CASSPDSNYGYTF. CDR3 nucleotide sequence: TGTGCCAGCAGCCCGGACAGCAACTATGGCTACACCTTC.

The chain links TRBV7-9 to TRBJ1-1; D not resolved. V was shortened by 1 base and J by 5 bases, with 8 bases between the two germline ends. This CDR3 comprises 13 residues. Germline V lookup: CDR1 SEHNR, CDR2 FQNEAQ (reference sequence). CDR3 bases: TGTGCCAGCAGCTTAGGACCGACAACTGAAGCTTTCTTT. Translating it yields CASSLGPTTEAFF.

The chain joins TRBV9 to TRBJ1-1; 7 bases map to TRBD1. Germline CDR1 and CDR2: SGDLS and YYNGEE. The CDR3 is made up of 14 amino acids. J was trimmed by 0 bases and V by 4 bases; bases with no gene match: 3. CDR3 bases: TGTGCCAGCAGCCCACAGGGGCTGAACACTGAAGCTTTCTTT. Its translation: CASSPQGLNTEAFF.

V is TRBV2 and J is TRBJ2-3; possible D gene TRBD2, 6 bases. V lost 4 bases and J lost 5, with 13 bases in between. There are 14 residues in the CDR3. Germline V gene sequence: CDR1 SNHLY, CDR2 FYNNEI. This CDR3 reads CASSAGTSQDTQYF. In nucleotides, the CDR3 is TGTGCCAGCAGTGCCGGGACTTCTCAAGATACGCAGTATTTT.

The V and J genes are TRBV12-3 or TRBV12-4 and TRBJ1-1; D not resolved. V dropped 2 bases and J dropped 6 bases, with 10 bases sitting between them. The CDR3 contains 13 residues. CDR3 sequence: CASSLWGDSEAFF. The CDR3 DNA reads TGTGCCAGCAGTTTATGGGGAGACTCTGAAGCTTTCTTT.

In its sample, this clone was seen once. The CDR3 spells CASSPDAGQAGYTF. The CDR3 coding sequence is TGTGCCAGTAGTCCCGACGCGGGACAGGCGGGCTACACCTTC. V is TRBV19 and J is TRBJ1-2, with TRBD1 matching over 8 bases. J was trimmed by 8 bases and V by 5 bases; bases with no gene match: 10. In germline, CDR1 is LNHDA, CDR2 SQIVND (reference sequence). The CDR3 is made up of 14 amino acids.

The CDR3 is CASSEGGYGEGETQYF. The DNA of the CDR3 is TGCGCCAGCAGTGAAGGTGGTTACGGGGAGGGAGAGACCCAGTACTTC. The gene calls are TRBV10-2 and TRBJ2-5, with 7 nucleotides matching TRBD2. V shed 3 bases, J shed 4 bases, and the junction held 11 bases outside the gene matches. Germline V gene data show CDR1 as WSHSY and CDR2 as SAAADI. The CDR3 loop spans 16 amino acids.

Note on this clone: The sample holds other DNA sequences that translate to the same CDR3. V usage is TRBV7-2 and J usage is TRBJ1-1; weak D call: TRBD1 (6 bases). CDR1 SGHTA and CDR2 FQGNSA come from the germline V gene. V was pared by 1 base and J by 3 bases, with 12 bases between. The CDR3 loop spans 15 amino acids. This CDR3 is CASSLEGGRDTEAFF. Written as DNA, the CDR3 is TGTGCCAGCAGCTTAGAGGGGGGGAGGGACACTGAAGCTTTCTTT.

DNA for the CDR3: TGTGCCAGCAGCTTAGAGACAGGGGGCTTCTCCTCTGGAAACACCATATATTTT. Encoded protein: CASSLETGGFSSGNTIYF. The chain recombines TRBV5-5 with TRBJ1-3; the match to TRBD1 covers 10 bases. The CDR3 spans 18 residues. V dropped 2 bases and J dropped 0; count of bases not matched to a gene: 8. Germline CDR1 reads SGHKS; CDR2 reads YYEKEE (reference sequence).